This TCR beta chain was sequenced during a study of T cell responses to AZD1222 COVID-19 vaccine. Libraries were prepared by immunoSEQ multiplex PCR; TCRdb keeps only in-frame clonotypes and omits some of them. The sample holds 140,000 to 150,000 clones; 75% to 90% are singletons and the top ten take about 1.5%. The V segment lost 3 bases and the J segment 1 base; nucleotides outside the gene matches: 8. Germline V gene data show CDR1 as GTSNPN and CDR2 as SVGIG (reference sequence). CDR3 size: 16 residues. This clonotype was obtained from an adult in good health. The chain joins TRBV30 to TRBJ2-1; 8 nucleotides align to TRBD1. The source was peripheral blood, collected on day 0 of AZD1222 vaccination. CDR3 bases: TGTGCCTGGAGCGGCGACAGGGGTAGGTCCTACAATGAGCAGTTCTTC. Translating it yields CAWSGDRGRSYNEQFF.